A selection of T cell receptor beta chains follows, all from one sample in a study of blood T cell repertoires in COVID-19. Measured with immunoSEQ multiplex PCR; TCRdb has only the in-frame clones, and not every one. This table holds roughly 76,000 clones, around 86% found once. Source material: peripheral blood. Receptors were obtained from a woman of 80 years or more with active or convalescent COVID-19. CDR3s include the opening cysteine and the closing phenylalanine or tryptophan. Fields, in order: V gene, J gene, D gene, clone size, CDR3 DNA, CDR3 protein. A D gene is named only where the DNA matches it firmly. Clone size is not always given. Where it is, it says once, few, many or a class for expanded clones.

>TRBV30|TRBJ1-5|-|few
TGTGCCTGGAGTTTAGGTATCGGAGCCTATAGCAATCAGCCCCAGCATTTT
CAWSLGIGAYSNQPQHF
>TRBV7-6|TRBJ1-1|TRBD1|-
TGTGCCAGCAGCTTAGGGACAGGGGTGAACACTGAAGCTTTCTTT
CASSLGTGVNTEAFF
>TRBV20-1|TRBJ2-2|-|-
TGCAGTGCTAGTAGTGTGCCAGAGGGCACCGGGGAGCTGTTTTTT
CSASSVPEGTGELFF
>TRBV9|TRBJ1-5|TRBD1|-
TGTGCCAGCAGCGTTTCAGGGGGCAGTCAGCCCCAGCATTTT
CASSVSGGSQPQHF
>TRBV9|TRBJ1-4|-|-
TGTGCCAGCAGCGTATCGGGGGGGCGTGAAAAACTGTTTTTT
CASSVSGGREKLFF
>TRBV28|TRBJ2-4|-|-
TGTGCCAGCAGTTTGGCGGTCCAAAACATTCAGTACTTC
CASSLAVQNIQYF
>TRBV7-2|TRBJ2-7|-|once
TGTGCCAGCAGCTTAGTACGTGAGTACGAGCAGTACTTC
CASSLVREYEQYF
>TRBV20-1|TRBJ2-7|TRBD1|-
TGCAGTGCTAGTCCCTTCTTGCGGACAGGGGTTATTCCCTACGAGCAGTACTTC
CSASPFLRTGVIPYEQYF
>TRBV3-1/TRBV3-2|TRBJ2-5|TRBD2|few
TGTGCCAGCATAACCAAGACTAGCGTCGGGGAGACCCAGTACTTC
CASITKTSVGETQYF
>TRBV12-3/TRBV12-4|TRBJ2-3|TRBD2|-
TGTGCCAGCGGGGGGGGGTTGGGCGATACGCAGTATTTT
CASGGGLGDTQYF
>TRBV6-5|TRBJ1-5|-|-
TGTGCCAGCAGCCGGACAGAGGGCAATCAGCCCCAGCATTTT
CASSRTEGNQPQHF